Given below is one T cell receptor beta chain in context. Per the germline V gene, CDR1 is ENHRY and CDR2 is SYGVKD. V trimming: 6 bases; J trimming: 5 bases; junction bases outside the gene matches: 23. CDR3 length: 19 amino acids. This specimen comes from a study of blood T cell repertoires in COVID-19. Libraries were prepared by immunoSEQ multiplex PCR; TCRdb keeps only in-frame clonotypes and omits some of them. Seen here are approximately 74,000 clones, roughly 90% observed once, and the top ten hold about 5%. The rearrangement joins TRBV10-3 to TRBJ2-7; 9 positions match TRBD1. The source material was peripheral blood. The receptor's source is a woman between 55 and 75 years old with active COVID-19. DNA of the CDR3: TGTGCCATCAGCCCGGAGCCGGGACAGGGAGGGCCTTCGGTCCACGAGCAGTACTTC. Its protein product is CAISPEPGQGGPSVHEQYF.